This record looks at one T cell receptor (beta chain) sequence and its context. This sample stems from a study of cytomegalovirus exposure and HLA in healthy donors. Primers included in the PCR were 60 Vbeta and 13 Jbeta primers. The data were produced by immunoSEQ multiplex PCR, yet TCRdb's version contains in-frame clones alone and is incomplete. The table has about 99,000 clones, around three quarters seen once. Sequences were obtained from PBMCs. The sequence came from a male donor in good health and CMV-seropositive.

The CDR3 here is CASSFSGYGYTF. CDR3 in DNA: TGTGCCAGCAGTTTTTCAGGGTACGGCTACACCTTC. The rearrangement joins TRBV27 to TRBJ1-2; D might be TRBD1 (5 bases). This CDR3 has 12 amino acids. Trimming left V 3 bases short and J 8 bases short, with 10 bases between. The germline V gene has CDR1 MNHEY and CDR2 SMNVEV (reference sequence).